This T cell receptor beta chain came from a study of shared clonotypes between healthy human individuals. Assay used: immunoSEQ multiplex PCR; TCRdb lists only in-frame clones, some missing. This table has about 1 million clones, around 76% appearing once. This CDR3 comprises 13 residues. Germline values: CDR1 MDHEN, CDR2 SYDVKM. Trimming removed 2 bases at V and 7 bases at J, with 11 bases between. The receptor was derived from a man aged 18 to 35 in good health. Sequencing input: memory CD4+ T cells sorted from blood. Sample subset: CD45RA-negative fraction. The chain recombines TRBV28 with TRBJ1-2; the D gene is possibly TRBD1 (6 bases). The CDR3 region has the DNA TGTGCCAGCAGTTTAGCCAGGGGTGGTGGCTACACCTTC. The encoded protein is CASSLARGGGYTF.